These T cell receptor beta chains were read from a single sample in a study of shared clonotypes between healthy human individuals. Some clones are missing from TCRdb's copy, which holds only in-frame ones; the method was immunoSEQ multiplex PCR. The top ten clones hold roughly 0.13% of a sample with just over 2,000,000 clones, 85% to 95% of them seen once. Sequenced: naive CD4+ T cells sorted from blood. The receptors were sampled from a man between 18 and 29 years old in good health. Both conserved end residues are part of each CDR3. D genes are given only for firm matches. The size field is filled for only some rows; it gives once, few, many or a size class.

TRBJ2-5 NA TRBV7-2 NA CASSAVAQGGETQYF TGTGCCAGCAGCGCGGTAGCCCAGGGTGGGGAGACCCAGTACTTC
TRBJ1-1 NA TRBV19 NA CASSFTENTEAFF TGTGCCAGTAGTTTCACGGAGAACACTGAAGCTTTCTTT
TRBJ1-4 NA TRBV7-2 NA CASSLMGVELFF TGTGCCAGCAGCTTAATGGGGGTAGAACTGTTTTTT
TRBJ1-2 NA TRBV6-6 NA CASSPSDGIQGYTF TGTGCCAGCAGTCCTTCGGACGGGATACAAGGCTACACCTTC
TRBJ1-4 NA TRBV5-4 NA CASSLIPNEKLFF TGTGCCAGCAGCTTAATACCTAATGAAAAACTGTTTTTT
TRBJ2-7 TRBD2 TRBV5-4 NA CASSLGGSNGYEQYF TGTGCCAGCAGCTTGGGCGGGAGTAATGGCTACGAGCAGTACTTC
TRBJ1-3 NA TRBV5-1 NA CASSWEGSGNTIYF TGCGCCAGCAGCTGGGAAGGCTCTGGAAACACCATATATTTT
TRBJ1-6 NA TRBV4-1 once CASSQDLQASSPLHF TGCGCCAGCAGCCAAGATCTACAAGCCTCTTCACCCCTCCACTTT
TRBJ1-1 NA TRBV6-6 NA CASSYSSRGQAFF TGTGCCAGCAGTTACTCATCCAGAGGCCAAGCTTTCTTT
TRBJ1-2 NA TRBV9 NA CASSVQGTNYGYTF TGTGCCAGCAGCGTACAGGGTACTAACTATGGCTACACCTTC
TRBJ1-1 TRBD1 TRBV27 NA CASRDRDHTEAFF TGTGCCTCTCGAGACAGGGATCACACTGAAGCTTTCTTT
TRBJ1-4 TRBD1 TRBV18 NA CASSPPRQGANEKLFF TGTGCCAGCTCACCCCCTCGACAGGGAGCGAATGAAAAACTGTTTTTT
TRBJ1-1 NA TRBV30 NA CAWSRTEYTEAFF TGTGCCTGGAGCCGCACCGAGTACACTGAAGCTTTCTTT
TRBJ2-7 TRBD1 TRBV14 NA CASSQGASRTYEQYF TGTGCCAGCAGTCAGGGGGCATCCAGGACCTACGAGCAGTACTTC
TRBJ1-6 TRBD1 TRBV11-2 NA CASSLTGDRDSYNSPLHF TGTGCCAGCAGCCTCACGGGGGACAGGGACTCCTATAATTCACCCCTCCACTTT
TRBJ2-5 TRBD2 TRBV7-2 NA CASSPVAGGRETQYF TGTGCCAGCAGCCCTGTAGCGGGAGGGAGGGAGACCCAGTACTTC
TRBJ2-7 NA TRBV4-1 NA CASSQGGNPYEQYF TGCGCCAGCAGCCAAGGAGGAAACCCCTACGAGCAGTACTTC
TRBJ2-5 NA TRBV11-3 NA CASSPTSTRGKETQYF TGTGCCAGCAGCCCAACGTCAACGCGGGGTAAAGAGACCCAGTACTTC
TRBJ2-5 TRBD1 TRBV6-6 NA CASRKGQGGETQYF TGTGCCAGCAGGAAAGGACAGGGGGGAGAGACCCAGTACTTC
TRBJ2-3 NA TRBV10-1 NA CASSEGGTDTQYF TGCGCCAGCAGTGAAGGCGGCACAGATACGCAGTATTTT
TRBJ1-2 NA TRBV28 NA CAIRQIYGYTF TGTGCCATTAGACAGATCTATGGCTACACCTTC
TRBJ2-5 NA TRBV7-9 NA CASSSTSVYQETQYF TGTGCCAGCAGCTCCACGAGTGTATACCAAGAGACCCAGTACTTC
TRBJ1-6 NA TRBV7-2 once CASSLGQSNSPLHF TGTGCCAGCAGCTTAGGACAGAGTAATTCACCCCTCCACTTT
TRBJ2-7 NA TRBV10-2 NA CATWRFHEQYF TGCGCCACTTGGAGGTTCCACGAGCAGTACTTC
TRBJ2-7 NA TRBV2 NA CASSEARYEQYF TGTGCCAGCAGTGAAGCCCGCTACGAGCAGTACTTC
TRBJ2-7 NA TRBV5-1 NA CASSPGGSSYEQYF TGCGCCAGCAGCCCAGGGGGGAGCTCCTACGAGCAGTACTTC
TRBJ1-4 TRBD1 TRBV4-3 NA CASSQEERRDRVFATNEKLFF TGCGCCAGCAGCCAAGAGGAACGGCGGGACAGGGTATTTGCAACTAATGAAAAACTGTTTTTT
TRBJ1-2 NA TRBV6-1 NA CASSEFADRSNYGYTF TGTGCCAGCAGTGAATTTGCAGACAGGAGTAACTATGGCTACACCTTC
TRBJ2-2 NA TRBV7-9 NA CASSLAYVTGGSSGELFF TGTGCCAGCAGCTTAGCGTATGTGACAGGAGGTAGCTCCGGGGAGCTGTTTTTT
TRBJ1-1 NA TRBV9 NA CASSPPGPEAFF TGTGCCAGCAGCCCCCCGGGCCCTGAAGCTTTCTTT
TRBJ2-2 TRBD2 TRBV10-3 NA CAISRGLAGNTGELFF TGTGCCATCAGTCGGGGACTAGCGGGAAACACCGGGGAGCTGTTTTTT
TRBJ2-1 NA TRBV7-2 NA CASSSQGDEQFF TGTGCCAGCAGCTCGCAGGGTGATGAGCAGTTCTTC
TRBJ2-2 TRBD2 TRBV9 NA CASSVAVGGLAGTGELFF TGTGCCAGCAGCGTAGCTGTAGGTGGACTAGCGGGGACCGGGGAGCTGTTTTTT
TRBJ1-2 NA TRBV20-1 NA CSVRGDDGYTF TGCAGTGTCCGGGGAGATGATGGCTACACCTTC
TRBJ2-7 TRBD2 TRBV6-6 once CASSPSGTQLYEQYF TGTGCCAGCAGCCCTAGCGGGACACAACTCTACGAGCAGTACTTC
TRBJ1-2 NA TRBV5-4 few CASSLAGNYGYTF TGTGCCAGCAGCTTGGCGGGAAACTATGGCTACACCTTC
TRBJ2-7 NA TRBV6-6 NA CASSYAGGSEGEQYF TGTGCCAGCAGTTACGCTGGCGGGTCAGAGGGCGAGCAGTACTTC
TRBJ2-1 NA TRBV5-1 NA CASSLATSNEQFF TGCGCCAGCAGCTTGGCGACATCCAATGAGCAGTTCTTC
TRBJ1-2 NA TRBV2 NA CASMRDSYGYTF TGTGCCAGCATGAGAGACAGCTATGGCTACACCTTC
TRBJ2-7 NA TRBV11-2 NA CASSLGGQPLYEQYF TGTGCCAGCAGCTTGGGTGGACAGCCCCTCTACGAGCAGTACTTC
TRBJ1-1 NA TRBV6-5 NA CASSYGGGPGTEAFF TGTGCCAGCAGTTACGGTGGGGGCCCGGGGACTGAAGCTTTCTTT
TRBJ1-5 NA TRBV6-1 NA CASSPQLGQPQHF TGTGCCAGCAGTCCGCAACTAGGGCAGCCCCAGCATTTT